Below, 17 T cell receptor beta chains from the same sample are listed, as sequenced in a study of blood T cell repertoires in COVID-19. Sequencing was performed with immunoSEQ multiplex PCR; in TCRdb, only in-frame clones are kept and a portion is missing. The sample contains some 380,000 clones, 88% of which appear only once. Sample: PBMCs or T cells enriched from blood (not recorded which). The source is a woman between 40 and 50 years old with acute COVID-19.

The chain carries TRBV11-2 and TRBJ2-7; 8 bases match TRBD1. The CDR3 loop spans 15 amino acids. Germline CDR1 reads SGHAT; CDR2 reads FQNNGV. Trimming cost V 5 bases and J 1 base; bases outside gene matches: 7. The chain's CDR3 is CASSLPGGHSYEQYF. In nucleotides, the CDR3 is TGTGCCAGCAGCCTCCCAGGGGGCCATTCCTACGAGCAGTACTTC.

This clone appeared once. This rearrangement joins TRBV12-3 or TRBV12-4 to TRBJ1-2; no definite D call. V gave up 11 bases and J gave up 4 bases, with 14 bases separating them. The CDR3 contains 12 residues. The CDR3 spells CASRKAGYGYTF. CDR3 sequence (DNA): TGTGCCTCAAGAAAGGCGGGCTATGGCTACACCTTC.

CDR3 sequence (DNA): TGCAGCGCAGAATCCAGGAGCACAGATACGCAGTATTTT. Translating gives CSAESRSTDTQYF. The chain uses TRBV29-1 and TRBJ2-3, with unresolved D. The CDR3 loop spans 13 amino acids. V was cut by 7 bases and J by 0 bases, with 11 bases left in between. CDR1 SQVTM and CDR2 ANQGSEA come from the germline V gene.

The V call is TRBV30, the J call TRBJ2-7, with 7 bases lining up with TRBD1. The length of the CDR3 is 13 residues. The V gene's germline CDR1 is GTSNPN and CDR2 SVGIG (reference sequence). The trim removed 3 bases at V and 4 bases at J, leaving 6 bases unmatched. The CDR3 coding sequence is TGTGCCTGGAGCGCGGACAGGCTGTACGAGCAGTACTTC. This gives the protein CAWSADRLYEQYF.

This chain links TRBV21-1 with TRBJ2-7; no check of the table's D call, TRBD1, against the DNA was made. TRBV21-1 is a listed pseudogene. The CDR3 is 17 residues long. The CDR3 is CASSKKLATGPSYEQYF. The CDR3 nucleotides are TGTGCCAGCAGCAAGAAGTTGGCGACAGGGCCTTCCTACGAGCAGTACTTC.

The chain is built from TRBV19 and TRBJ1-2, with D uncertain. The CDR3 is 12 residues long. The ends were cut back, 7 bases at V and 4 bases at J, with 10 bases in the middle. Germline V CDR1 and CDR2: LNHDA, SQIVND (reference sequence). The CDR3 spells CASTEGFYGYTF. CDR3 bases: TGTGCCAGTACGGAGGGCTTCTATGGCTACACCTTC.

This clone has a single count. The chain recombines TRBV5-1 with TRBJ2-2; 7 bases agree with TRBD2. CDR3 size: 15 residues. J lost 3 bases, V lost 0 bases, and 2 bases had no gene match. The germline gives CDR1 SGHRS, CDR2 YFSETQ. The CDR3 DNA reads TGCGCCAGCAGCTTGGGACTAGCAGACACCGGGGAGCTGTTTTTT. Translated, it gives CASSLGLADTGELFF.

The chain uses TRBV10-1 and TRBJ2-7, with 11 bases that match TRBD1. Per the germline V gene, CDR1 is WNHNN and CDR2 is SYGVQD (reference sequence). V was clipped by 6 bases and J by 5 bases; unmatched bases: 6. CDR3 length: 14 amino acids. The CDR3 spells CASRTGTGGNEQYF. The CDR3 nucleotides read TGCGCCAGCAGAACCGGGACAGGGGGTAACGAGCAGTACTTC.

The chain combines TRBV2 with TRBJ1-2, with TRBD1 matching 8 bases. V shed 6 bases and J 3 bases; nucleotides not matched to a gene: 3. Germline V gene data show CDR1 as SNHLY and CDR2 as FYNNEI. This CDR3 is built from 13 residues. The CDR3 reads CASSRGQDYGYTF. In nucleotides, the CDR3 is TGTGCCAGCAGCAGGGGGCAGGACTATGGCTACACCTTC.

This chain joins TRBV2 and TRBJ2-5; 14 positions agree with TRBD2. The J segment lost 7 bases and the V segment lost 8 bases, leaving 6 bases of the junction unmatched. The length of the CDR3 is 14 residues. Germline CDR1 SNHLY, CDR2 FYNNEI. The CDR3 nucleotides read TGTGCCAGCCAGTATGGGACTAGCGGGGGGACCCAGTACTTC. It specifies CASQYGTSGGTQYF.

J is TRBJ2-3 and V is TRBV14; 10 positions match TRBD2. V was pared by 4 bases and J by 2 bases, with 3 bases of the junction left unmatched. The CDR3 sequence is 15 residues long. Germline V gene data show CDR1 as SGHDN and CDR2 as FVKESK. CDR3: CASSLAGGDTDTQYF. The CDR3 coding sequence is TGTGCCAGCAGCCTAGCGGGGGGCGACACAGATACGCAGTATTTT.

The table lists this clone with a few counts. The chain is built from TRBV19 and TRBJ2-2; 10 bases match TRBD2. Losses at the gene ends were 6 bases for V and 7 bases for J; bases not matched to a gene: 8. The CDR3 consists of 15 residues. Germline CDR1 reads LNHDA; CDR2 reads SQIVND (reference sequence). The CDR3 reads CASRTERGGDGELFF. CDR3 bases: TGTGCCAGTAGGACAGAGCGGGGGGGAGACGGGGAGCTGTTTTTT. Looking up the rest from reference TRBV19 and TRBJ2-2 gives the full variable domain: DGGITQSPKYLFRKEGQNVTLSCEQNLNHDAMYWYRQDPGQGLRLIYYSQIVNDFQKGDIAEGYSVSREKKESFPLTVTSAQKNPTAFYLCASRTERGGDGELFFGEGSRLTVL.

This clone was observed a handful of times. The chain combines TRBV3-1 (or the pseudogene TRBV3-2) with TRBJ2-7; no reliable D call. V gave up 3 bases and J gave up 9 bases, with 15 bases separating them. Germline loops: CDR1 LGHDT, CDR2 YNNKEL (reference sequence). The CDR3 runs 13 residues. The CDR3 loop reads CASSHSDRALQYF. The CDR3 DNA reads TGTGCCAGCAGCCACAGCGACCGAGCGTTGCAGTACTTC.

The table lists this clone with a count of one. Other DNA sequences in this sample translate to the same CDR3. The chain joins TRBV3-1 (or the pseudogene TRBV3-2) to TRBJ2-5, with D maybe TRBD2 (5 bases). The CDR3 spans 13 residues. Germline V gene data show CDR1 as LGHDT and CDR2 as YNNKEL (reference sequence). V was pared by 2 bases and J by 4 bases, with 8 bases between. CDR3 bases: TGTGCCAGCAGCCAACGCGGGTCAGAGACCCAGTACTTC. Translating it yields CASSQRGSETQYF.

This chain connects TRBV5-4 to TRBJ2-5; D may be TRBD2 (5 bases). Germline loops: CDR1 SGHNT, CDR2 YYREEE (reference sequence). The V gene lost 1 base and the J gene lost 7 bases, with 14 bases spanning the gap. The CDR3 runs 14 residues. CDR3 coding DNA: TGTGCCAGCAGCTTGATGGGGTCTGAGGGGACCCAGTACTTC. The encoded protein is CASSLMGSEGTQYF.

The chain couples TRBV5-4 to TRBJ2-1; D is perhaps TRBD2 (5 bases). The CDR3 is made up of 16 amino acids. CDR1 and CDR2 (germline): SGHNT, YYREEE (reference sequence). Trimming cost V 4 bases and J 0 bases, with 14 bases left between them. CDR3 in amino acids: CASSPRMGSSYNEQFF. As DNA, the CDR3 is TGTGCCAGCAGCCCCAGGATGGGGAGCTCCTACAATGAGCAGTTCTTC.

The chain uses TRBV6-2 or TRBV6-3 and TRBJ1-1, with 7 nucleotides matching TRBD1. Germline lookup yields CDR1 MNHEY and CDR2 SVGEGT. The CDR3 loop spans 17 amino acids. Trimming took 5 bases from V and 1 from J; bases not matched to a gene: 13. As DNA, the CDR3 is TGTGCCAGCAGTCTCACACTCCCGGGACAGAAGAACACTGAAGCTTTCTTT. It encodes CASSLTLPGQKNTEAFF.